Sequencing of this TCR beta chain was carried out in a study of tumor-infiltrating lymphocytes in primary liver carcinoma. As for the study in general: Regardless of tissue type, samples showed similar yields of roughly 3.5 to 7.5 million productive TCRbeta reads. General study findings and limits: Between tumor regions, pairs overlapped more than tumor-adjacent and tumor-blood pairs did. Tumor samples exhibited a significantly greater top-250-clone fraction than blood samples (p = 0.039).

This clonotype came up once. What it recognizes is unknown. One end of the junction varies from germline; a read error may be responsible. RNA was extracted from whole blood without cell sorting, alongside germline DNA. TCR beta cDNA was reverse-transcribed from about 550 ng of total RNA. The reaction used a constant-region primer and ProtoScript II reverse transcriptase. Libraries of TCR beta came from three nested multiplex PCR rounds with slightly modified ARM-PCR. Use of TRBV1-TRBV30 forward primers with a C-beta reverse primer characterized the first two PCR rounds, which lasted roughly 11 cycles each. TCRdb reanalysed the multiplex PCR reads using MiXCR and keeps one entry per CDR3 protein. This sample has about 330,000 distinct CDR3 sequences, with less than 75% found just once. This CDR3 has 14 residues. Per germline, CDR1 MNHNS and CDR2 SASEGT.

The TCR was taken from a man aged 35 to 55 with primary liver carcinoma and hepatitis B virus infection. The chain is built from TRBV6-1 and TRBJ1-1; D is possibly TRBD1 (6 bases). Sequenced sample: peripheral blood. The DNA of the CDR3 is TGTGGCAGCAGTGAAGCGTGGGGGGGCACTGAAGCTTTATTT. Residues: CGSSEAWGGTEALF.